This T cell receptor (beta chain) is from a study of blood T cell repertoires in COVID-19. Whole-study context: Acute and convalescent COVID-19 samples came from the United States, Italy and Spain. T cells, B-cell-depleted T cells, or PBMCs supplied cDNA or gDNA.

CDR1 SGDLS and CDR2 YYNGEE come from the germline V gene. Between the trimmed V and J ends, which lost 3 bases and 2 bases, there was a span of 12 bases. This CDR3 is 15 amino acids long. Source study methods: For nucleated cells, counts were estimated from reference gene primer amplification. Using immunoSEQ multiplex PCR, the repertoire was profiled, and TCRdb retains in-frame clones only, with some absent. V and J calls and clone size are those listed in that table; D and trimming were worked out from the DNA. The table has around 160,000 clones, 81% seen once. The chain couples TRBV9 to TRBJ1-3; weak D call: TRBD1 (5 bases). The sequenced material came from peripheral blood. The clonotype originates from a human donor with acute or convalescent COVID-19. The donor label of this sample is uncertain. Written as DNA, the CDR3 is TGTGCCAGCAGCGCCGACCAGGGTCCTGGAAACACCATATATTTT. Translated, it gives CASSADQGPGNTIYF.